The 3 T cell receptor beta chains in this list originate from one sample, sequenced in a study of blood T cell repertoires in COVID-19. The assay was immunoSEQ multiplex PCR, and TCRdb's table has in-frame clones only and misses some. The sample carries fewer than 400,000 clones, roughly 90% recorded once. Input material: peripheral blood. The receptor source for this set is a woman aged 25 to 39 with COVID-19, enrolled during active disease.

This clone has only one observation. J is TRBJ2-4 and V is TRBV4-1; 8 bases map to TRBD2. V lost 4 bases to trimming and J lost 7 bases; unmatched junction nucleotides: 12. Germline values: CDR1 MGHRA, CDR2 YSYEKL. The CDR3 contains 16 residues. CDR3 sequence reads: CASSPSAGGRGNIQYF. The CDR3 DNA reads TGCGCCAGCAGCCCTTCCGCGGGGGGAAGAGGGAACATTCAGTACTTC.

J is TRBJ1-6 and V is TRBV6-4; no clear D gene. From germline, CDR1 is MRHNA and CDR2 SNTAGT. The V gene lost 2 bases and the J gene lost 9 bases, with 5 bases spanning the gap. This CDR3 region has 12 residues. The CDR3 sequence: CASSDGGSPLHF. The CDR3 DNA follows: TGTGCCAGCAGTGACGGAGGTTCACCCCTCCACTTT.

This clone was seen a single time. This chain uses TRBV23-1 with TRBJ1-1; D perhaps matches TRBD1 (6 bases). TRBV23-1 has ORF status, its function being uncertain. V was trimmed by 3 bases and J by 3 bases, leaving 14 bases between them. This CDR3 has 15 amino acids. This CDR3 reads CASSQAGAFDTEAFF. The CDR3 DNA is TGCGCCAGCAGTCAGGCAGGGGCATTTGACACTGAAGCTTTCTTT.